These 2 T cell receptor delta chains were all obtained from the same sample, sequenced in a study of Vδ1+ human thymocytes. Antigens for these TCRs are unknown. RNA was extracted from the cells and then reverse transcribed. Multiplex PCR used pooled V-gene forward primers and a constant-region reverse primer to amplify CDR3s. TCRdb re-called the multiplex PCR reads through CATT. The sample holds 70,000 to 90,000 delta-chain clones, around 35% seen once. Study results and limitations: In the thymus, TRG and TRD repertoires looked highly polyclonal with Gaussian CDR3 lengths.

Source material: Vdelta1+ gamma-delta thymocytes from the thymus. Subset: FACS-sorted CD3+ TCRalphabeta- TCRVdelta1+ TCRVdelta2- thymocytes. The receptors were gathered from a boy in the first two years of life who had congenital heart surgery.

This clone has just a few counts. The J gene is TRDJ1, the V gene TRDV1, with TRDD3 identical over 10 bases. CDR1 and CDR2 from the germline V gene are TSWWSYY and QGS. The V and J ends lost 1 base and 0 bases, in that order; junction bases with no gene match: 29. The CDR3 runs 25 residues. CDR3 loop: CALGERANLGTGGLEGGPYTDKLIF. DNA of the CDR3: TGTGCTCTTGGGGAACGGGCCAATCTCGGTACTGGGGGATTGGAGGGTGGGCCGTACACCGATAAACTCATCTTT.

This chain uses TRDV1 with TRDJ1; 7 nucleotides line up with TRDD3. Per the germline V gene, CDR1 is TSWWSYY and CDR2 is QGS. The CDR3 is 22 amino acids. V trimming: 0 bases; J trimming: 7 bases; junction bases outside the gene matches: 29. This CDR3 is CALGELLCVGWGDQGPFSKLIF. The CDR3, as DNA: TGTGCTCTTGGGGAACTCCTCTGTGTCGGCTGGGGGGACCAGGGGCCCTTCTCTAAACTCATCTTT.